What follows describes a single T cell receptor (beta chain). This sample was included in a study of blood T cell repertoires in COVID-19. Study information: COVID-19 samples collected from the United States, Italy and Spain covered acute and convalescent phases.

The Seattle site enrolled patients during active infection and followed them longitudinally. In the source study's methods: Using reference gene primer amplification, nucleated cell counts were estimated. This table comes from immunoSEQ multiplex PCR, and its TCRdb copy is limited to in-frame clones, with some not included. Clone size and V and J calls were adopted from that table, with D and trimming inferred from the DNA. This table holds a few hundred thousand clones, under 85% found once. Specimen: peripheral blood. This TCR was sampled from a human donor with COVID-19, enrolled during active disease. The donor label of this sample is uncertain.

CDR3 DNA sequence: TGTGCCAGCAGCCAGGGCCCCTCCACTGAAGCTTTCTTT. This codes for CASSQGPSTEAFF. The gene calls are TRBV9 and TRBJ1-1; tentatively, D is TRBD1 (5 bases). V was shortened by 4 bases and J by 4 bases, with 11 bases between the two germline ends. CDR1 is SGDLS, CDR2 YYNGEE, per germline. This CDR3 contains 13 residues.